The 15 T cell receptor beta chains below come from one sample, sequenced in a study of CD8 T cells in ankylosing spondylitis. Study observations and caveats: A motif in TCR beta, a set of 8 or 9 highly homologous variants, appeared characteristic of ankylosing spondylitis blood.

Antigen specificity for these receptors is unknown. TCRdb itself ran the 5' RACE reads through MiXCR, one entry per CDR3 protein. The sample lists around 540,000 distinct CDR3 sequences, 10% to 15% occurring once. Specimen: blood, either unsorted or a sorted T cell fraction (not recorded which). Receptor source: a male donor with ankylosing spondylitis.

This clonotype was picked up a small number of times. V is TRBV7-9 and J is TRBJ1-1; TRBD1 might be the D (5 bases). Per the germline V gene, CDR1 is SEHNR and CDR2 is FQNEAQ (reference sequence). V gave up 3 bases and J gave up 4 bases, with 12 bases separating them. The CDR3 covers 14 residues. CDR3 bases: TGTGCCAGCAGCTTTTCGGGGACCGGCACTGAAGCTTTCTTT. This encodes CASSFSGTGTEAFF.

V usage is TRBV15 and J usage is TRBJ2-6; no clear D gene. Germline-derived CDR1 and CDR2 are LNHNV and YYDKDF (reference sequence). This CDR3 region has 16 residues. Trimming removed 0 bases at V and 1 base at J, with 7 bases between. CDR3 DNA sequence: TGTGCCACCAGCAGAGATCGGGTTTCTGGGGCCAACGTCCTGACTTTC. It translates to CATSRDRVSGANVLTF.

This chain uses TRBV3-1 with TRBJ2-3; TRBD1 agrees at 10 bases. Germline CDR1 is LGHDT and CDR2 is YNNKEL (reference sequence). This CDR3 has 13 amino acids. Trimming took 2 bases from V and 14 from J; bases not matched to a gene: 7. The CDR3 sequence: CASSQLGQGLMYF. In DNA, the CDR3 is TGTGCCAGCAGCCAATTGGGACAGGGGTTGATGTATTTT.

There are a few counts of this clonotype. The chain carries TRBV2 and TRBJ2-2, with D unclear. V lost 7 bases, J lost 6 bases, and 6 bases lay in between. The CDR3 spans 11 residues. The germline V gene has CDR1 SNHLY and CDR2 FYNNEI. The CDR3 DNA sequence: TGTGCCAGCATGGGGTCCGGGGAGCTGTTTTTT. This translates into CASMGSGELFF.

The chain carries TRBV2 and TRBJ1-2, with 7 bases aligning to TRBD1. CDR1 is SNHLY, CDR2 FYNNEI, per germline. There are 13 residues in the CDR3. V was clipped by 4 bases and J by 7 bases; unmatched bases: 6. This chain's CDR3 is CASSARGFSGYTF. CDR3 coding DNA: TGTGCCAGCAGTGCCAGGGGGTTCAGTGGCTACACCTTC.

J is TRBJ2-7 and V is TRBV7-8; 9 nucleotides match TRBD2. This CDR3 comprises 15 residues. Trimming took 2 bases from V and 7 from J; bases not matched to a gene: 9. Per the germline V gene, CDR1 is SGHVS and CDR2 is FQNEAQ. The CDR3: CASSLLLAGRGEQYF. The CDR3, as DNA: TGTGCCAGCAGCTTACTCCTAGCGGGACGGGGAGAGCAGTACTTC. Full variable domain (remainder filled in from reference TRBV7-8 and TRBJ2-7): GAGVSQSPRYKVAKRGQDVALRCDPISGHVSLFWYQQALGQGPEFLTYFQNEAQLDKSGLPSDRFFAERPEGSVSTLKIQRTQQEDSAVYLCASSLLLAGRGEQYFGPGTRLTVT.

The rearrangement links TRBV12-3 or TRBV12-4 to TRBJ2-5; 9 positions agree with TRBD2. The length of the CDR3 is 15 residues. V dropped 5 bases and J dropped 2; count of bases not matched to a gene: 6. The CDR3 here is CASSPGLAIQETQYF. The CDR3 coding sequence is TGTGCCAGCAGTCCAGGACTAGCGATACAAGAGACCCAGTACTTC.

The table lists this clonotype with many counts. The V and J genes are TRBV12-3 or TRBV12-4 and TRBJ1-3, with a possible D match to TRBD1 (5 bases). With 6 bases removed from V and 0 bases from J, the gap between germline ends came to 12 bases. This CDR3 region has 15 residues. The CDR3 nucleotides read TGTGCCAGCAGCCCAGGGTACCACTCTGGAAACACCATATATTTT. Translating it yields CASSPGYHSGNTIYF.

J is TRBJ1-5 and V is TRBV6-1; D perhaps matches TRBD1 (5 bases). V lost 0 bases to trimming and J lost 6 bases, with 6 bases between them. The CDR3 has 13 amino acids. The germline V gene encodes CDR1 MNHNS and CDR2 SASEGT. In nucleotides, the CDR3 is TGTGCCAGCAGTGAAGCAGGGGCTCAGCCCCAGCATTTT. It codes for CASSEAGAQPQHF.

At least ten counts were recorded for this clonotype. The gene calls are TRBV4-1 and TRBJ2-1, with D possibly matching TRBD1 (6 bases). Germline CDR1 and CDR2: MGHRA and YSYEKL. CDR3 length: 13 residues. V was trimmed by 3 bases and J by 15 bases, leaving 18 bases between them. The CDR3 loop is CASSQEIQGRLFF. CDR3 DNA sequence: TGCGCCAGCAGCCAGGAGATACAGGGTCGACTGTTCTTC.

The V call is TRBV11-3, the J call TRBJ2-2; 10 positions match TRBD2. The CDR3 is 16 amino acids. V trimming: 0 bases; J trimming: 7 bases; junction bases outside the gene matches: 5. Germline CDR1 is SGHNT and CDR2 is YENEEA. CDR3: CASSLETSGDHGELFF. CDR3 nucleotide sequence: TGTGCCAGCAGCTTAGAAACTAGCGGGGATCACGGGGAGCTGTTTTTT.

The rearrangement links TRBV5-1 to TRBJ1-2, with D maybe TRBD1 (5 bases). CDR1 and CDR2 (germline): SGHRS, YFSETQ. Trimming shortened V by 4 bases and J by 7 bases, and 14 bases separated the two germline ends. The CDR3 consists of 13 residues. The chain's CDR3 is CASSPGADGGYTF. CDR3 nucleotide sequence: TGCGCCAGCAGCCCCGGGGCCGACGGTGGCTACACCTTC.

This clonotype was found many times. V usage is TRBV5-1 and J usage is TRBJ2-2, with 11 nucleotides matching TRBD2. Germline V gene data show CDR1 as SGHRS and CDR2 as YFSETQ. After removal of 3 bases from V and 7 bases from J, the junction contained 5 bases not matched to a gene. This CDR3 has 15 amino acids. Here the CDR3 reads CASSYLAGGDGELFF. CDR3 coding DNA: TGCGCCAGCAGCTACCTAGCGGGAGGAGACGGGGAGCTGTTTTTT. Full variable domain (outside the CDR3, taken from reference TRBV5-1 and TRBJ2-2): KAGVTQTPRYLIKTRGQQVTLSCSPISGHRSVSWYQQTPGQGLQFLFEYFSETQRNKGNFPGRFSGRQFSNSRSEMNVSTLELGDSALYLCASSYLAGGDGELFFGEGSRLTVL.

This sequence joins TRBV3-1 and TRBJ2-7; no firm D call. Germline CDR1 LGHDT, CDR2 YNNKEL (reference sequence). Trimming took off 1 base at V and 3 bases at J, with 7 bases between the two ends. There are 13 residues in the CDR3. CDR3 coding DNA: TGTGCCAGCAGCCAAGGGGCAGGCTACGAGCAGTACGTC. This codes for CASSQGAGYEQYV.

This clonotype was seen a few times. The CDR3 sequence is CASSLSISYEQYV. Here the CDR3 DNA reads TGTGCCAGCAGCCTCTCAATCTCCTACGAGCAGTACGTC. The rearrangement uses TRBV2 and TRBJ2-7, with D hard to call. V lost 6 bases to trimming and J lost 0 bases, with 9 bases between them. This CDR3 has 13 residues. Germline CDR1 and CDR2: SNHLY and FYNNEI.